Listed here are 32 T cell receptor beta chains from one sample, sequenced in a study of T cell responses to AZD1222 COVID-19 vaccine. The assay was immunoSEQ multiplex PCR, and TCRdb's table has in-frame clones only and misses some. The sample contains roughly 51,000 clones, about 86% of which appear only once. Sequenced here: peripheral blood, sampled 28 days after the second AZD1222 dose. The receptors here all came from an adult who received the AZD1222 COVID-19 vaccine.

V and J are TRBV7-3 and TRBJ2-7, with TRBD2 as a possible D gene (6 bases). The CDR3 loop spans 14 amino acids. Germline-derived CDR1 and CDR2 are SGHTA and FQGTGA. Trimming stripped 5 bases from V and 2 bases from J, with 13 bases between. CDR3 in amino acids: CASSPGDGAYEQYF. The CDR3 DNA follows: TGTGCCAGCAGCCCGGGGGACGGAGCCTACGAGCAGTACTTC.

The gene calls are TRBV27 and TRBJ1-2, with 9 nucleotides matching TRBD1. Trimming removed 7 bases from V and 5 bases from J; junction bases left unmatched: 17. The CDR3 totals 17 residues. Germline CDR1 MNHEY, CDR2 SMNVEV (reference sequence). For the CDR3, the DNA is TGTGCCAGCAACCTACCGGACAGGGGATGGTCTCTGTATGGCTACACCTTC. The encoded protein is CASNLPDRGWSLYGYTF.

The V call is TRBV7-2, the J call TRBJ2-7, with TRBD1 matching over 9 bases. CDR1 SGHTA and CDR2 FQGNSA come from the germline V gene. V lost 5 bases and J lost 6; bases outside the gene matches: 8. The CDR3 covers 14 residues. The CDR3 protein is CASSPPGTGLEQYF. Written as DNA, the CDR3 is TGTGCCAGCAGCCCACCCGGGACAGGGCTCGAGCAGTACTTC.

The chain is built from TRBV18 and TRBJ2-5; D might be TRBD1 or TRBD2, each matching 6 bases. The CDR3 runs 18 residues. Germline CDR1 is KGHSH and CDR2 is LQKENI. V lost 2 bases and J 2 bases, leaving 21 bases between the germline ends. The CDR3 loop reads CASSPFDWGRGTQETQYF. The CDR3 DNA sequence: TGTGCCAGCTCACCATTCGATTGGGGGCGCGGGACTCAAGAGACCCAGTACTTC.

The rearrangement joins TRBV4-1 to TRBJ1-4, with D possibly being TRBD1 (5 bases). V lost 2 bases, J lost 7 bases, and 20 bases lay in between. Germline CDR1 and CDR2: MGHRA and YSYEKL. The CDR3 spans 17 residues. The CDR3 spells CASSQPRYGTRGEKLFF. CDR3 sequence (DNA): TGCGCCAGCAGCCAACCTCGGTACGGGACTCGGGGTGAAAAACTGTTTTTT.

The chain's CDR3 is CASSIWDSSYEQYF. The CDR3, as DNA: TGTGCCAGTAGTATTTGGGACAGTTCCTACGAGCAGTACTTC. The chain employs TRBV19 and TRBJ2-7, with 7 nucleotides matching TRBD1. CDR1 LNHDA and CDR2 SQIVND come from the germline V gene (reference sequence). V dropped 3 bases and J dropped 1; count of bases not matched to a gene: 3. The CDR3 loop spans 14 amino acids.

The table lists this clone with a count of one. The chain couples TRBV5-1 to TRBJ2-3; D may be TRBD1 (7 bases). Between the trimmed V and J ends, which lost 5 bases and 1 base, there was a span of 14 bases. Germline CDR1 SGHRS, CDR2 YFSETQ. The CDR3 has 15 residues. CDR3 DNA: TGCGCCAGCAGGGAGGGGGCAGGGGGCACAGATACGCAGTATTTT. Translation: CASREGAGGTDTQYF.

This clone showed up just a few times. The chain employs TRBV19 and TRBJ1-2; 7 bases are a match to TRBD1. Germline V CDR1 and CDR2: LNHDA, SQIVND (reference sequence). With V trimmed by 0 bases and J by 7 bases, 5 bases remained unmatched. This CDR3 has 14 amino acids. CDR3 region: CASSIDRQGPGYTF. CDR3 coding DNA: TGTGCCAGTAGTATAGATCGACAGGGTCCTGGCTACACCTTC.

V gene TRBV10-3 combines with J gene TRBJ1-6; perhaps TRBD1 as D (5 bases). Looked up from germline, CDR1 is ENHRY and CDR2 is SYGVKD. CDR3 length: 16 residues. The V gene lost 0 bases and the J gene lost 4 bases, with 10 bases spanning the gap. The CDR3 DNA sequence: TGTGCCATCAGTGAGTCGATAGGGGAATATAATTCACCCCTCCACTTT. It encodes CAISESIGEYNSPLHF.

This sequence joins TRBV18 and TRBJ2-7; D not resolved. This CDR3 comprises 14 residues. CDR1 and CDR2 (germline): KGHSH, LQKENI. The germline V and J ends were trimmed by 0 bases and 2 bases, with 8 bases remaining between them. The CDR3 loop is CASSPPSRAYEQYF. CDR3 coding DNA: TGTGCCAGCTCACCACCGAGCAGAGCCTACGAGCAGTACTTC.

The chain employs TRBV2 and TRBJ1-1; no definite D call. The length of the CDR3 is 13 residues. V was trimmed by 6 bases and J by 4 bases, leaving 12 bases between them. Germline CDR1 and CDR2: SNHLY and FYNNEI. The CDR3 loop reads CASSRKSSTEAFF. The CDR3 coding sequence is TGTGCCAGCAGCAGAAAATCCTCCACTGAAGCTTTCTTT.

V is TRBV5-1 and J is TRBJ1-6; unclear D gene. This CDR3 is built from 16 residues. Looked up from germline, CDR1 is SGHRS and CDR2 is YFSETQ. Trimming took off 0 bases at V and 9 bases at J, with 16 bases between the two ends. The CDR3: CASSLEAPALRSPLHF. As DNA, the CDR3 is TGCGCCAGCAGCTTGGAGGCCCCGGCATTGCGTTCACCCCTCCACTTT.

Here the CDR3 DNA reads TGCGCCAGCAGCCTCGGGACTAGCGGGTTCTCCTACGAGCAGTACTTC. Translation gives CASSLGTSGFSYEQYF. This sequence joins TRBV5-1 and TRBJ2-7; 12 nucleotides match TRBD2. Unmatched junction bases numbered 5, after V lost 4 bases and J lost 0 bases. CDR1 is SGHRS, CDR2 YFSETQ, per germline. The CDR3 length is 16 residues.

The chain joins TRBV5-1 to TRBJ2-5; TRBD1 aligns across 7 bases. Germline CDR1 SGHRS, CDR2 YFSETQ. The CDR3 length is 15 residues. V lost 5 bases to trimming and J lost 0 bases; unmatched junction nucleotides: 7. CDR3 DNA: TGCGCCAGCAGTTATTCCGGGACAGACCAAGAGACCCAGTACTTC. This sequence encodes CASSYSGTDQETQYF.

J is TRBJ1-1 and V is TRBV10-3, with a weak D call TRBD1 (6 bases). Germline lookup yields CDR1 ENHRY and CDR2 SYGVKD. CDR3 length equals 14 residues. V was clipped by 2 bases and J by 1 base, with 8 bases between them. Here the CDR3 reads CAISEGDTNTEAFF. As DNA, the CDR3 is TGTGCCATCAGTGAGGGGGACACGAACACTGAAGCTTTCTTT.

This clone has only a few counts. V usage is TRBV5-8 and J usage is TRBJ2-3, with TRBD1 identical over 7 bases. The trim removed 0 bases at V and 1 base at J, leaving 2 bases unmatched. The CDR3 extends over 15 amino acids. The germline CDR1 and CDR2 sequences are SGHTS and YDEGEE. The DNA of the CDR3 is TGTGCCAGCAGCTTGGGGACAGGAGGCACAGATACGCAGTATTTT. Translation gives CASSLGTGGTDTQYF. The variable domain in full, completed from reference TRBV5-8 and TRBJ2-3, reads EAGVTQSPTHLIKTRGQQATLRCSPISGHTSVYWYQQALGLGLQFLLWYDEGEERNRGNFPPRFSGRQFPNYSSELNVNALELEDSALYLCASSLGTGGTDTQYFGPGTRLTVL.

V and J are TRBV5-1 and TRBJ2-2, with 9 bases identical to TRBD2. Germline V gene sequence: CDR1 SGHRS, CDR2 YFSETQ. V lost 6 bases and J lost 1; bases outside the gene matches: 4. The length of the CDR3 is 15 residues. CDR3 nucleotide sequence: TGCGCCAGCACAGGGCGGGAGGGGAACACCGGGGAGCTGTTTTTT. Translation gives CASTGREGNTGELFF.

The chain joins TRBV7-3 to TRBJ1-2, with D hard to call. V was pared by 2 bases and J by 2 bases, with 6 bases between. Germline V lookup: CDR1 SGHTA, CDR2 FQGTGA. The CDR3 length is 13 residues. The CDR3, as DNA: TGTGCCAGCAGCTTACCTCAAAACTATGGCTACACCTTC. Translating gives CASSLPQNYGYTF.

The gene calls are TRBV7-9 and TRBJ2-1; 10 nucleotides match TRBD2. CDR3 length: 16 residues. Germline assignment: CDR1 SEHNR and CDR2 FQNEAQ (reference sequence). Unmatched junction bases numbered 9, after V lost 4 bases and J lost 6 bases. CDR3 sequence: CASSSTLAGDPNEQFF. DNA for the CDR3: TGTGCCAGCAGCTCCACTCTAGCGGGGGATCCCAATGAGCAGTTCTTC.

The chain joins TRBV6-5 to TRBJ1-1; TRBD1 might be the D (6 bases). In germline, CDR1 is MNHEY, CDR2 SVGAGI. Between the trimmed V and J ends, which lost 8 bases and 11 bases, there was a span of 12 bases. This CDR3 has 10 amino acids. CDR3 in DNA: TGTGCCAGCGTAGCAGGGGAGGCTTTCTTT. This translates into CASVAGEAFF.

This chain links TRBV7-9 with TRBJ2-3, with TRBD1 as a possible D gene (5 bases). CDR3 length equals 14 residues. Germline V lookup: CDR1 SEHNR, CDR2 FQNEAQ (reference sequence). Trimming pared 2 bases from V and 0 bases from J, leaving 6 bases between. The CDR3 DNA is TGTGCCAGCAGCTTAAGGGGCAGCACAGATACGCAGTATTTT. It specifies CASSLRGSTDTQYF.

This chain uses TRBV28 with TRBJ1-5; possible D gene TRBD1, 5 bases. The V end was cut by 0 bases, the J end by 6 bases, with 18 bases between. The CDR3 totals 17 residues. CDR1 is MDHEN and CDR2 is SYDVKM in the germline V gene. The CDR3, as DNA: TGTGCCAGCAGTTTATGGCAGGGAGGTGATATAGCTCAGCCCCAGCATTTT. It yields the protein CASSLWQGGDIAQPQHF.

This sequence joins TRBV5-6 and TRBJ1-1; D remains unclear. The germline V gene has CDR1 SGHDT and CDR2 YYEEEE. The V end was cut by 4 bases, the J end by 3 bases, with 10 bases between. The CDR3 consists of 13 residues. This CDR3 reads CASSAAAYTEAFF. As DNA, the CDR3 is TGTGCCAGCAGCGCCGCCGCCTACACTGAAGCTTTCTTT.

The chain joins TRBV5-1 to TRBJ2-7, with a weak D call TRBD2 (6 bases). V lost 4 bases, J lost 2 bases, and 19 bases lay in between. Germline V CDR1 and CDR2: SGHRS, YFSETQ. The CDR3 sequence is 16 residues long. The CDR3 region is CASSPAGRSVPYEQYF. In DNA, the CDR3 is TGCGCCAGCAGCCCGGCGGGACGTAGCGTACCCTACGAGCAGTACTTC. The entire variable domain, with the rest obtained from reference TRBV5-1 and TRBJ2-7, is as follows: KAGVTQTPRYLIKTRGQQVTLSCSPISGHRSVSWYQQTPGQGLQFLFEYFSETQRNKGNFPGRFSGRQFSNSRSEMNVSTLELGDSALYLCASSPAGRSVPYEQYFGPGTRLTVT.

V is TRBV11-2 and J is TRBJ2-2; maybe TRBD2 (5 bases). This CDR3 has 12 residues. Germline V CDR1 and CDR2: SGHAT, FQNNGV. V gave up 3 bases and J gave up 7 bases, with 6 bases separating them. CDR3 coding DNA: TGTGCCAGCAGCTTCGGAGGCGGGGAGCTGTTTTTT. Translating it yields CASSFGGGELFF.

The chain has TRBV7-2 and TRBJ2-1, with 8 positions matching TRBD2. The CDR3 spans 17 residues. The V gene's germline CDR1 is SGHTA and CDR2 FQGNSA. Unmatched junction bases numbered 14, after V lost 5 bases and J lost 5 bases. The CDR3 DNA follows: TGTGCCAGCAGCCAAAACATTCTTCGGGAGGGCGACAATGAGCAGTTCTTC. Its protein product is CASSQNILREGDNEQFF. The complete variable domain, with remaining parts taken from reference TRBV7-2 and TRBJ2-1, reads GAGVSQSPSNKVTEKGKDVELRCDPISGHTALYWYRQSLGQGLEFLIYFQGNSAPDKSGLPSDRFSAERTGGSVSTLTIQRTQQEDSAVYLCASSQNILREGDNEQFFGPGTRLTVL.

The chain has TRBV24-1 and TRBJ2-5, with D perhaps matching TRBD2 (6 bases). V dropped 7 bases and J dropped 4 bases, with 12 bases sitting between them. Per germline, CDR1 KGHDR and CDR2 SFDVKD. CDR3 size: 13 residues. CDR3 sequence reads: CATRGTGIETQYF. Written as DNA, the CDR3 is TGTGCCACCAGGGGGACTGGTATAGAGACCCAGTACTTC.

This chain connects TRBV6-4 to TRBJ2-3, with D perhaps being TRBD1 or TRBD2 (5 bases each). The CDR3 extends over 14 amino acids. Germline CDR1 MRHNA, CDR2 SNTAGT. Trimming left V 8 bases short and J 1 base short, with 13 bases between. This CDR3 reads CASGPGTGTDTQYF. In DNA, the CDR3 is TGTGCCAGCGGCCCCGGGACGGGCACAGATACGCAGTATTTT.

The chain combines TRBV4-1 with TRBJ2-7; tentative D call: TRBD2 (6 bases). The length of the CDR3 is 15 residues. The V end lost 1 base, the J end lost 0 bases, and 10 bases lay between the germline ends. In germline, CDR1 is MGHRA, CDR2 YSYEKL. In DNA form, the CDR3 reads TGCGCCAGCAGCCAAGTCGGGCGGGACTCCTACGAGCAGTACTTC. Amino acids: CASSQVGRDSYEQYF.

This rearrangement joins TRBV10-3 to TRBJ1-2; 7 bases fit TRBD1. Germline CDR1 is ENHRY and CDR2 is SYGVKD. With 10 bases clipped from V and 0 bases from J, the junction kept 5 bases outside the gene matches. This CDR3 is built from 13 residues. This CDR3 reads CATSGTANYGYTF. For the CDR3, the DNA is TGTGCCACCTCAGGGACAGCTAACTATGGCTACACCTTC.

V is TRBV15 and J is TRBJ1-5; TRBD1 is a possible D gene (5 bases). Trimming took 0 bases from V and 5 from J, leaving 11 bases between them. Germline V gene lookup returns CDR1 LNHNV and CDR2 YYDKDF (reference sequence). The CDR3 consists of 15 residues. CDR3 in amino acids: CATSRDRQGHQPQHF. The CDR3 DNA follows: TGTGCCACCAGCAGAGATAGGCAGGGCCATCAGCCCCAGCATTTT.

This clone was observed once. This sequence joins TRBV27 and TRBJ2-7; 9 bases are shared with TRBD1. The germline CDR1 and CDR2 sequences are MNHEY and SMNVEV (reference sequence). The V gene end was trimmed by 7 bases and the J gene end by 3 bases; junction bases not matched to a gene: 7. CDR3 size: 14 residues. The CDR3 loop reads CASTSGTGNYEQYF. The CDR3 DNA reads TGTGCCAGCACATCCGGGACAGGGAACTACGAGCAGTACTTC.